What follows describes a single TCR beta chain. The sample holds a few counts of this clonotype. No cognate antigen has been identified for it. Base qualities were left out, and no much larger clone turns up one base away. The source of the sample is a study of CD8 T cells in ankylosing spondylitis (dated by TCRdb to about 2017). Regarding the study in general: T cell receptor beta repertoires were profiled in healthy donors and ankylosing spondylitis patients so that disease-linked TCR variants could be found. The whole study cohort included 108 healthy donors and roughly 24 ankylosing spondylitis patients. Peripheral blood was sampled, and synovial fluid was additionally collected from ankylosing spondylitis patients. General study outcomes and caveats: Some of the motif variants had been reported before in the synovial fluid and blood of reactive arthritis patients, a finding that suggests common disease-initiation mechanisms. The disease-linked clones showed a CD8+ phenotype and occurred at relatively low frequencies in peripheral blood. According to the report, matched synovial fluid samples from ankylosing spondylitis patients were significantly enriched for the disease-linked clones. A TCR beta motif of about eight highly homologous amino acid variants appeared characteristic of blood from ankylosing spondylitis patients.

TCRdb lists the instrument as Illumina HiSeq 2500. TCR beta libraries were prepared by quantitative 5'-RACE with molecular barcodes. Concerning the study's data processing: Disease-linked TCR variants were identified with a new computational method built on a probabilistic model of VDJ rearrangement. Using fastp trimming at Q25 and MiXCR clonotype assembly, TCRdb reanalyzed the public sequencing data and kept in-frame beta chains. Rows are combined by CDR3 protein, so each entry shows the most common genes and DNA. These V and J calls originate from TCRdb's pipeline instead of the authors' own analysis. The sample yields roughly 350,000 distinct CDR3 sequences; 7% to 9% were counted once. The ten largest make up more than 12% of the sample. From cysteine to phenylalanine, the CDR3 is 17 amino acids long. Only the CDR3 DNA stays, 51 bases, in frame from base 1. The germline V gene provides CDR1 MGHDK and CDR2 SYGVNS. From V the trimming removes 4 bases and from J it removes 3 bases, while the gene matches leave 9 bases of the junction unaccounted for.

This clonotype was sampled from a male donor with ankylosing spondylitis. The source material was blood, either unsorted or a sorted T cell fraction (not recorded which). The sequence is built from TRBV25-1 and TRBJ2-3; TRBD1 lines up with 11 middle nucleotides. The DNA reads TGTGCCAGCAGTGGAGGTTTAGGGACAGGGGGTACAGATACGCAGTATTTT. Its coded protein is CASSGGLGTGGTDTQYF.